The text below deals with one T cell receptor (beta chain). Its antigen is not known. Germline CDR1 MNHEY, CDR2 SMNVEV (reference sequence). Trimming removed 7 bases from V and 4 bases from J; junction bases left unmatched: 8. The length of the CDR3 is 14 residues. TCRdb analysed the 5' RACE reads with MiXCR anew, one entry per CDR3 protein. The sample consists of about 11,000 distinct CDR3 sequences, 4% to 6% of them appearing once. The sample is drawn from a study of spatial heterogeneity in lung cancer. Study-level information: Alpha-chain sequences were consistently detected in smaller numbers than beta-chain sequences.

As for time point: sample taken at primary tumor resection. The roughly 68 donors had untreated early-stage non-small cell lung cancer. Unsorted whole RNA from tumor, nontumor lung or frozen PBMC underwent sequencing. Study-level results: Tumors with more nonsynonymous mutations had more expanded intratumoral alpha and beta TCRs.

The sequence came from a male donor with early-stage non-small cell lung cancer. This sequence joins TRBV27 and TRBJ2-7; 9 nucleotides align to TRBD1. The specimen was lung tumor tissue, collected at surgery. CDR3 amino acids: CASTRDRESYEQYF. The CDR3 DNA reads as TGTGCCAGCACCCGGGACAGGGAGTCTTACGAGCAGTACTTC.